This entry lists 21 T cell receptor beta chains sequenced from one sample in a study of blood T cell repertoires in COVID-19. Produced via immunoSEQ multiplex PCR; TCRdb's table is partial and in-frame only. Here the sample spans under 75,000 clones, about four fifths being singletons. The sample was peripheral blood. The origin of the receptors is a woman of 80 years or more with active or convalescent COVID-19.

The DNA for the CDR3 is TGTGCCAGCTCCCGTGCGCCCGGGACAGGCACAGATACGCAGTATTTT. This encodes CASSRAPGTGTDTQYF. The chain combines TRBV18 with TRBJ2-3; TRBD1 agrees at 7 bases. V shed 6 bases and J 1 base; nucleotides not matched to a gene: 10. The germline V gene encodes CDR1 KGHSH and CDR2 LQKENI. The CDR3 totals 16 residues. Full variable domain (outside the CDR3, taken from reference TRBV18 and TRBJ2-3): NAGVMQNPRHLVRRRGQEARLRCSPMKGHSHVYWYRQLPEEGLKFMVYLQKENIIDESGMPKERFSAEFPKEGPSILRIQQVVRGDSAAYFCASSRAPGTGTDTQYFGPGTRLTVL.

This clone has just a few counts. Germline is not matched at one junction end, which may reflect a read error. The chain joins TRBV6-1 to TRBJ1-2, with 7 positions matching TRBD1. Germline V CDR1 and CDR2: MNHNS, SASEGT. The CDR3 runs 14 residues. The CDR3 sequence is CASSEGGQSDGYTF. As DNA, the CDR3 is TGTGCCAGCAGCGAAGGGGGACAGAGCGATGGCTACACCTTC.

The rearrangement uses TRBV27 and TRBJ2-7, with TRBD1 as a possible D gene (6 bases). The CDR3 is 13 amino acids. With 6 bases removed from V and 3 bases from J, the gap between germline ends came to 12 bases. Germline lookup yields CDR1 MNHEY and CDR2 SMNVEV (reference sequence). CDR3: CASSWQGSYEQYF. The CDR3, as DNA: TGTGCCAGCAGCTGGCAGGGGAGCTACGAGCAGTACTTC.

The gene calls are TRBV7-2 and TRBJ1-6; D unclear. Trimming took 1 base from V and 5 from J, leaving 6 bases between them. CDR3 length: 14 residues. The germline gives CDR1 SGHTA, CDR2 FQGNSA. The CDR3 loop reads CASSLGHNNSPLHF. The DNA of the CDR3 is TGTGCCAGCAGCTTAGGGCATAATAATTCACCCCTCCACTTT.

The chain combines TRBV28 with TRBJ1-1; D is perhaps TRBD1 (6 bases). Germline lookup yields CDR1 MDHEN and CDR2 SYDVKM. V was cut by 8 bases and J by 2 bases, with 12 bases left in between. The CDR3 totals 13 residues. This chain's CDR3 is CASLAGVNTEAFF. The CDR3 DNA reads as TGTGCCAGCCTGGCAGGGGTAAACACTGAAGCTTTCTTT.

Turning to this clone: This CDR3 is also generated by other DNA sequences in the sample. This rearrangement joins TRBV7-9 to TRBJ1-1; D is unclear. V lost 2 bases and J lost 0, with 7 bases in between. CDR3 length: 14 amino acids. The germline gives CDR1 SEHNR, CDR2 FQNEAQ (reference sequence). In DNA form, the CDR3 reads TGTGCCAGCAGCTTATCGGGTCTGAACACTGAAGCTTTCTTT. Translating it yields CASSLSGLNTEAFF.

This chain joins TRBV28 and TRBJ2-7; TRBD2 matches 8 bases. J lost 5 bases, V lost 1 base, and 4 bases had no gene match. Looked up from germline, CDR1 is MDHEN and CDR2 is SYDVKM. This CDR3 has 14 residues. The CDR3 DNA reads as TGTGCCAGCAGTTTATTTGGGACTAGTGACGAGCAGTACTTC. Residues: CASSLFGTSDEQYF. Full variable domain (rest looked up from reference TRBV28 and TRBJ2-7): DVKVTQSSRYLVKRTGEKVFLECVQDMDHENMFWYRQDPGLGLRLIYFSYDVKMKEKGDIPEGYSVSREKKERFSLILESASTNQTSMYLCASSLFGTSDEQYFGPGTRLTVT.

This chain links TRBV18 with TRBJ2-1; TRBD2 agrees at 9 bases. The trim removed 4 bases at V and 8 bases at J, leaving 9 bases unmatched. The CDR3 is made up of 15 amino acids. Germline CDR1 and CDR2: KGHSH and LQKENI. DNA for the CDR3: TGTGCCAGCTCACGGCCGGGACTAGCATCCGATGAGCAGTTCTTC. This gives the protein CASSRPGLASDEQFF.

This chain links TRBV6-1 with TRBJ2-3, with D unclear. The CDR3 spans 13 residues. V shed 2 bases and J shed 6 bases, with 9 bases lying between them. Per germline, CDR1 MNHNS and CDR2 SASEGT. CDR3 DNA: TGTGCCAGCAGTGAAAAGCGCCGGGATACGCAGTATTTT. Translating it yields CASSEKRRDTQYF.

The rearrangement links TRBV27 to TRBJ2-1; TRBD1 aligns across 7 bases. V shed 5 bases and J 5 bases; nucleotides not matched to a gene: 12. Looked up from germline, CDR1 is MNHEY and CDR2 is SMNVEV (reference sequence). The CDR3 is 16 residues long. CDR3 region: CASSPLPGQYHNEQFF. The CDR3 bases are TGTGCCAGCAGTCCGCTCCCGGGACAGTACCACAATGAGCAGTTCTTC.

The chain employs TRBV27 and TRBJ2-4; TRBD1 matches 7 bases. Germline CDR1 MNHEY, CDR2 SMNVEV (reference sequence). Germline trimming cut 4 bases from V and 4 bases from J; bases unmatched to any gene: 7. This CDR3 comprises 15 residues. The CDR3 DNA sequence: TGTGCCAGCAGTTCCCATCCGGGACAGAAAAACATTCAGTACTTC. Its protein is CASSSHPGQKNIQYF.

CDR3 in DNA: TGTGCCAGCAGGAGGGGACAGGGGGAAACCGGGGAGCTGTTTTTT. The encoded protein is CASRRGQGETGELFF. This rearrangement joins TRBV6-5 to TRBJ2-2; 11 bases line up with TRBD1. Germline V gene data show CDR1 as MNHEY and CDR2 as SVGAGI. The CDR3 loop spans 15 amino acids. The V gene end was trimmed by 6 bases and the J gene end by 5 bases; junction bases not matched to a gene: 5.

This clone was observed a few times. The chain has TRBV5-6 and TRBJ2-7; perhaps TRBD1 as D (5 bases). This CDR3 region has 14 residues. Germline CDR1 SGHDT, CDR2 YYEEEE. The V gene lost 2 bases and the J gene lost 2 bases, with 11 bases spanning the gap. CDR3 in amino acids: CASSLVQATYEQYF. CDR3 nucleotide sequence: TGTGCCAGCAGCTTAGTACAGGCAACCTACGAGCAGTACTTC.

The chain employs TRBV9 and TRBJ1-4; 8 nucleotides line up with TRBD1. The CDR3 is 15 residues long. V lost 0 bases and J lost 7; bases outside the gene matches: 5. Per the germline V gene, CDR1 is SGDLS and CDR2 is YYNGEE. CDR3 DNA: TGTGCCAGCAGCGTAGACCCAGGGGGCGGTGAAAAACTGTTTTTT. Protein product: CASSVDPGGGEKLFF. The variable domain in full, completed from reference TRBV9 and TRBJ1-4, reads DSGVTQTPKHLITATGQRVTLRCSPRSGDLSVYWYQQSLDQGLQFLIQYYNGEERAKGNILERFSAQQFPDLHSELNLSSLELGDSALYFCASSVDPGGGEKLFFGSGTQLSVL.

With respect to this clone: The junction and the germline gene differ at one end; a read error may be behind it. J is TRBJ2-1 and V is TRBV6-2 or TRBV6-3, with 9 bases lining up with TRBD2. The CDR3 consists of 15 residues. The V gene's germline CDR1 is MNHEY and CDR2 SVGEGT. The CDR3 sequence is CAGSSVGGGAAEQFF. CDR3 nucleotide sequence: TGTGCCGGCAGTTCCGTTGGCGGGGGGGCCGCTGAGCAGTTCTTC.

V usage is TRBV18 and J usage is TRBJ2-7, with 7 bases identical to TRBD1. The CDR3 loop spans 14 amino acids. Germline V gene sequence: CDR1 KGHSH, CDR2 LQKENI. V shed 4 bases and J 4 bases; nucleotides not matched to a gene: 7. The CDR3, as DNA: TGTGCCAGCTCACGACCCGGGACAGAGTACGAGCAGTACTTC. It codes for CASSRPGTEYEQYF.

The sample holds a few counts of this clone. The rearrangement joins TRBV27 to TRBJ2-5; 10 bases map to TRBD1. The CDR3 totals 14 residues. Germline assignment: CDR1 MNHEY and CDR2 SMNVEV (reference sequence). V gave up 4 bases and J gave up 5 bases; unmatched junction bases: 4. CDR3 nucleotide sequence: TGTGCCAGCAGTTATAGGACAGGGGGTGAGACCCAGTACTTC. It encodes CASSYRTGGETQYF.

This rearrangement joins TRBV28 to TRBJ1-5; weak D call: TRBD1 (6 bases). CDR3 size: 15 residues. The V gene's germline CDR1 is MDHEN and CDR2 SYDVKM. Trimming stripped 8 bases from V and 1 base from J, with 15 bases between. For the CDR3, the DNA is TGTGCCAGCGGGGGTGTAAGGGGGAGCAATCAGCCCCAGCATTTT. It yields the protein CASGGVRGSNQPQHF.

Only a few counts were recorded for this clone. The chain uses TRBV27 and TRBJ1-2, with unresolved D. The germline CDR1 and CDR2 sequences are MNHEY and SMNVEV (reference sequence). This CDR3 comprises 13 residues. Between the trimmed V and J ends, which lost 4 bases and 8 bases, there was a span of 14 bases. The CDR3 protein is CASSSSQPVGYTF. Written as DNA, the CDR3 is TGTGCCAGCAGTTCCTCCCAACCGGTCGGCTACACCTTC.

The V call is TRBV11-2, the J call TRBJ2-7; no clear D gene. Germline-derived CDR1 and CDR2 are SGHAT and FQNNGV. The CDR3 sequence is 15 residues long. Trimming cost V 3 bases and J 3 bases, with 15 bases left between them. Here the CDR3 DNA reads TGTGCCAGCAGCTTCGTGGATGCCAGGATCTACGAGCAGTACTTC. It is translated as CASSFVDARIYEQYF.

The rearrangement joins TRBV9 to TRBJ1-6; D is undetermined. The CDR3 length is 16 residues. The V end lost 0 bases, the J end lost 5 bases, and 12 bases lay between the germline ends. Germline CDR1 reads SGDLS; CDR2 reads YYNGEE. The CDR3 spells CASSVGGMGDNSPLHF. In DNA form, the CDR3 reads TGTGCCAGCAGCGTAGGAGGGATGGGTGATAATTCACCCCTCCACTTT.